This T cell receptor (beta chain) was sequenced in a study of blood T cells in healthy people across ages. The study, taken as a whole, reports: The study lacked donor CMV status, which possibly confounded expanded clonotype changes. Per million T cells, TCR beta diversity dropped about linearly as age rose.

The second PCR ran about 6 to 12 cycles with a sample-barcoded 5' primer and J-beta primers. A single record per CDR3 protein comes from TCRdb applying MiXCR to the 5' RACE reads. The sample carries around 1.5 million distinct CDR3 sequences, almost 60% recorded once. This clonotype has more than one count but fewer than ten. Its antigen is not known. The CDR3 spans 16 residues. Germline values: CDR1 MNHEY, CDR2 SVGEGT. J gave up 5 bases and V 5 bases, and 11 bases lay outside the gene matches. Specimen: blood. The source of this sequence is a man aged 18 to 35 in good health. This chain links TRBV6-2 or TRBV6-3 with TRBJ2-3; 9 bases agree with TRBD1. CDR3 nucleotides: TGTGCCAGCAGTGCCTACGGACAGGGGATAGGAGATACGCAGTATTTT. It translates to CASSAYGQGIGDTQYF.